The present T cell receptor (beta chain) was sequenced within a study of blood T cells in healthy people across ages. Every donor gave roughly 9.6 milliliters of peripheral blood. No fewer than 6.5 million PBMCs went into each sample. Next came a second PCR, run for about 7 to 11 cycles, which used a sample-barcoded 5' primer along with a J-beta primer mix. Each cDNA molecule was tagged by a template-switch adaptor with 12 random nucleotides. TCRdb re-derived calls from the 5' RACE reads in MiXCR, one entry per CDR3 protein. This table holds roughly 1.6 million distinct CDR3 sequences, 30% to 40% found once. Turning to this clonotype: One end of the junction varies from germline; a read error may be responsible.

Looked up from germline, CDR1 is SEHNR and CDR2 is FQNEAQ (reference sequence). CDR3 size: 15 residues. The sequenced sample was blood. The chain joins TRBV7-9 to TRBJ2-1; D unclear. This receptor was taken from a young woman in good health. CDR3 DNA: TGTGCCAGCAACTTAGAAGGGTTATCGTCAAATGAGCAGTTCTTC. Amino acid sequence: CASNLEGLSSNEQFF.